A single sample gave rise to the 21 T cell receptor beta chains below, sequenced in a study of T cells in Graves' hyperthyroidism and ophthalmopathy. Template material for amplifying TCR beta CDR3 regions consisted of RNA transcripts. Carried out on the TCR CDR3, a first-round RT-PCR used the HTBI primer set. TCRdb analysed the multiplex PCR reads with MiXCR anew, one entry per CDR3 protein. The data show 350,000 or so distinct CDR3 sequences, roughly 20% seen once. The specimen was blood. These receptors all stem from a woman aged 40-49 years with Graves' ophthalmopathy.

This clonotype was seen ten or more times. This chain links TRBV11-2 with TRBJ1-1; D gene ambiguous. Trimming stripped 8 bases from V and 3 bases from J, with 4 bases between. Germline V CDR1 and CDR2: SGHAT, FQNNGV. The CDR3 consists of 10 residues. DNA for the CDR3: TGTGCCAGCGCCGACACTGAAGCTTTCTTT. Amino acid sequence: CASADTEAFF.

This chain connects TRBV15 to TRBJ2-7, with D possibly matching TRBD2 (5 bases). Trimming took 0 bases from V and 5 from J, leaving 11 bases between them. This CDR3 comprises 14 residues. Germline V gene lookup returns CDR1 LNHNV and CDR2 YYDKDF (reference sequence). CDR3 in DNA: TGTGCCACCAGCAGAGATCTTGCTAGCCACGAGCAGTACTTC. This encodes CATSRDLASHEQYF.

This clonotype was seen repeatedly, ten times or more. The CDR3 here is CASNGRDRKQYF. CDR3 DNA sequence: TGTGCCAGCAACGGAAGGGACCGAAAGCAGTACTTC. The chain uses TRBV2 and TRBJ2-7, with D possibly called TRBD1 or TRBD2 (5 bases each). Germline CDR1 SNHLY, CDR2 FYNNEI. V shed 7 bases and J shed 8 bases, with 15 bases lying between them. This CDR3 comprises 12 residues. Full variable domain (outside the CDR3, taken from reference TRBV2 and TRBJ2-7): EPEVTQTPSHQVTQMGQEVILRCVPISNHLYFYWYRQILGQKVEFLVSFYNNEISEKSEIFDDQFSVERPDGSNFTLKIRSTKLEDSAMYFCASNGRDRKQYFGPGTRLTVT.

In its sample, this clonotype was seen many times. The chain combines TRBV12-3 or TRBV12-4 with TRBJ1-1; 8 positions agree with TRBD1. The trim removed 6 bases at V and 5 bases at J, leaving 8 bases unmatched. The CDR3 runs 14 residues. CDR3 residues: CASSLTGGGTEAFF. The CDR3 DNA reads TGTGCCAGCAGCCTAACAGGGGGTGGGACTGAAGCTTTCTTT.

Ten or more counts support this clonotype. The V gene is TRBV28, the J gene TRBJ2-7; D may be TRBD2 (6 bases). Per germline, CDR1 MDHEN and CDR2 SYDVKM. V was pared by 10 bases and J by 2 bases, with 15 bases between. This CDR3 is built from 13 residues. CDR3 nucleotide sequence: TGTGCCACCGGAGCGGGCACCGCCTACGAGCAGTACTTC. It encodes CATGAGTAYEQYF.

In its sample, this clonotype was seen many times. This chain connects TRBV20-1 to TRBJ1-1; 9 nucleotides line up with TRBD1. The germline gives CDR1 DFQATT, CDR2 SNEGSKA (reference sequence). This CDR3 spans 15 amino acids. The junction had 8 bases not matched to a gene; V was cut back by 6 bases and J by 0 bases. The CDR3 loop is CSAYTGTGMNTEAFF. DNA for the CDR3: TGCAGTGCCTATACCGGGACAGGGATGAACACTGAAGCTTTCTTT.

This clonotype was seen many times. CDR3 DNA sequence: TGCAGCGTTGAAGTTTGGCGGGAGACCTCCTACGAGCAGTACTTC. Protein product: CSVEVWRETSYEQYF. This chain uses TRBV29-1 with TRBJ2-7; 7 nucleotides align to TRBD2. The J segment lost 0 bases and the V segment lost 1 base, leaving 6 bases of the junction unmatched. The CDR3 loop spans 15 amino acids. Germline V CDR1 and CDR2: SQVTM, ANQGSEA.

This clonotype was detected many times. V gene TRBV20-1 combines with J gene TRBJ2-5; TRBD2 might be the D (6 bases). Trimming left V 0 bases short and J 9 bases short, with 20 bases between. Germline V CDR1 and CDR2: DFQATT, SNEGSKA (reference sequence). This CDR3 has 15 amino acids. The CDR3, as DNA: TGCAGTGCTAGAGATAGCGGTATAGGGCAGAGGGCCCAGTACTTC. Encoded protein: CSARDSGIGQRAQYF.

This clonotype was seen at least ten times. The CDR3 nucleotides are TGTGCCAGCAGTTTACCCGGGACAGTGACTTACGAGCAGTACTTC. Amino acid sequence: CASSLPGTVTYEQYF. The chain employs TRBV28 and TRBJ2-7; 7 bases align to TRBD1. Germline V lookup: CDR1 MDHEN, CDR2 SYDVKM. J was trimmed by 4 bases and V by 2 bases; bases with no gene match: 8. The CDR3 is made up of 15 amino acids.

This clonotype was observed at least ten times. This chain links TRBV10-3 with TRBJ1-2; no clear D gene. Deletions cut 3 bases from V and 5 bases from J, with 13 bases between. Germline values: CDR1 ENHRY, CDR2 SYGVKD. This CDR3 is 14 amino acids long. CDR3 in amino acids: CAISDIRGLYGYTF. The DNA for the CDR3 is TGTGCCATCAGTGATATTCGTGGCCTGTATGGCTACACCTTC.

This clonotype appeared many times. The rearrangement joins TRBV2 to TRBJ1-1, with D tentatively TRBD1 (5 bases). Germline V gene data show CDR1 as SNHLY and CDR2 as FYNNEI. There are 14 residues in the CDR3. V was clipped by 0 bases and J by 6 bases, with 11 bases between them. The CDR3 here is CASSEAGRGAEAFF. The CDR3 coding sequence is TGTGCCAGCAGTGAAGCGGGCCGAGGGGCTGAAGCTTTCTTT.

There are many counts of this clonotype. The J gene is TRBJ1-1, the V gene TRBV29-1; 9 bases line up with TRBD1. This CDR3 comprises 12 residues. V trimming: 6 bases; J trimming: 10 bases; junction bases outside the gene matches: 9. The germline V gene has CDR1 SQVTM and CDR2 ANQGSEA. The chain's CDR3 is CSVLQGAPPAFF. The CDR3 DNA reads as TGCAGCGTCCTACAGGGGGCGCCTCCAGCTTTCTTT.

This clonotype was counted ten times or more. The chain carries TRBV28 and TRBJ1-2; D gene ambiguous. V lost 3 bases and J 8 bases, leaving 10 bases between the germline ends. CDR3 size: 12 residues. Per the germline V gene, CDR1 is MDHEN and CDR2 is SYDVKM. This CDR3 is CASSFILGGYTF. CDR3 nucleotides: TGTGCCAGCAGTTTTATCCTGGGGGGCTACACCTTC.

This clonotype was counted at least ten times. The chain recombines TRBV6-5 with TRBJ2-5, with TRBD2 matching 10 bases. Germline V gene lookup returns CDR1 MNHEY and CDR2 SVGAGI. V shed 4 bases, J shed 4 bases, and the junction held 9 bases outside the gene matches. This CDR3 has 16 residues. The CDR3 DNA is TGTGCCAGCAGTTCCGAGCTAGCGGGAGATAGAGAGACCCAGTACTTC. Translating it yields CASSSELAGDRETQYF.

This clonotype has ten or more counts. The rearrangement joins TRBV6-5 to TRBJ2-7; D might be TRBD2 (6 bases). Deletions cut 6 bases from V and 6 bases from J, with 9 bases between. CDR1 and CDR2 from the germline V gene are MNHEY and SVGAGI. The CDR3 totals 11 residues. This CDR3 is CASRRDSEQYF. The DNA for the CDR3 is TGTGCCAGCAGAAGGGACTCCGAGCAGTACTTC.

This clonotype was counted ten times or more. CDR3 protein: CASSLPNRGEQYF. DNA of the CDR3: TGTGCCAGCAGTTTACCGAACAGGGGGGAGCAGTACTTC. The chain carries TRBV28 and TRBJ2-7; 8 bases match TRBD1. V was pared by 2 bases and J by 7 bases, with 4 bases of the junction left unmatched. The germline gives CDR1 MDHEN, CDR2 SYDVKM. The CDR3 is 13 residues long.

The table lists this clonotype with many counts. The CDR3 spells CASSQAPTDSSGNTIYF. The CDR3 bases are TGCGCCAGCAGCCAAGCGCCGACAGATTCCTCTGGAAACACCATATATTTT. The rearrangement links TRBV4-1 to TRBJ1-3, with a tentative D call TRBD1 (5 bases). The ends were cut back, 1 base at V and 0 bases at J, with 13 bases in the middle. The germline V gene encodes CDR1 MGHRA and CDR2 YSYEKL. The CDR3 is made up of 17 amino acids.

Turning to this clonotype: One base away lies a much larger clone, so this may be a sequencing read error. This chain connects TRBV19 to TRBJ2-6, with a weak D call TRBD1 (5 bases). This CDR3 spans 13 amino acids. Germline V gene lookup returns CDR1 LNHDA and CDR2 SQIVND (reference sequence). The CDR3 sequence is CASGYSGANVLIF. CDR3 nucleotide sequence: TGTGCCAGTGGGTACTCTGGGGCCAACGTCCTGATTTTC.

This clonotype was seen at least ten times. The chain combines TRBV28 with TRBJ2-7, with D unclear. Trimming removed 3 bases from V and 3 bases from J, with 12 bases in between. Germline values: CDR1 MDHEN, CDR2 SYDVKM. The CDR3 spans 14 residues. The CDR3 protein is CASSLVVPVYEQYF. In nucleotides, the CDR3 is TGTGCCAGCAGTTTGGTGGTTCCGGTCTACGAGCAGTACTTC.

The sample holds many counts of this clonotype. This chain connects TRBV4-1 to TRBJ2-5, with a possible D match to TRBD2 (6 bases). Germline CDR1 MGHRA, CDR2 YSYEKL. The V gene lost 4 bases and the J gene lost 5 bases, with 17 bases spanning the gap. This CDR3 is 15 amino acids long. In nucleotides, the CDR3 is TGCGCCAGCAGCCGCGTGAGACTAGTAGGGGAGACCCAGTACTTC. Its translation: CASSRVRLVGETQYF.

The chain joins TRBV6-1 to TRBJ1-1; unclear D gene. V lost 1 base and J lost 14, with 14 bases in between. Per the germline V gene, CDR1 is MNHNS and CDR2 is SASEGT. The CDR3 sequence is 12 residues long. This CDR3 is CASSEGEEGRFF. The CDR3 DNA reads as TGTGCCAGCAGTGAAGGCGAGGAGGGTCGCTTCTTT.